The present TCR beta chain was sequenced within a study of blood T cell repertoires in COVID-19. Whole-study context: Collection of acute and convalescent COVID-19 samples took place in the United States, Italy and Spain. Nucleic acid was either cDNA or gDNA, and it came from T cells, B-cell-depleted T cells, or PBMCs.

Method: immunoSEQ multiplex PCR; TCRdb's copy keeps in-frame clones and lacks some. The sample shows fewer than 350,000 clones, over 75% of them seen only once. Germline V gene sequence: CDR1 LNHDA, CDR2 SQIVND (reference sequence). Trimming stripped 2 bases from V and 0 bases from J, with 11 bases between. This CDR3 is 17 amino acids long. The V and J genes are TRBV19 and TRBJ1-6; D gene unclear. Specimen: peripheral blood. The receptor's source is a woman under 40 with COVID-19, enrolled during active disease. CDR3 nucleotides: TGTGCCAGTAGTATATCTCCAGTACGCTCCTATAATTCACCCCTCCACTTT. Amino acids: CASSISPVRSYNSPLHF.